Included here is one T cell receptor beta chain sequence, with context. TCRbeta library preparation incorporated unique molecular identifiers. TCRdb re-called the PCR reads with MiXCR, one entry per CDR3 protein. The sample contains about 640,000 distinct CDR3 sequences, approximately 17% of which appear only once. This entry belongs to a study of T-cell reconstitution after alpha-beta-depleted transplantation in children. V gave up 0 bases and J gave up 8 bases, with 10 bases separating them. Looked up from germline, CDR1 is LNHNV and CDR2 is YYDKDF (reference sequence). The CDR3 runs 13 residues. This TCR was sampled from a human donor who donated a stem cell graft to a child with acute myeloid leukemia. Sample: PBMCs from the stem cell graft donor, taken from the stem cell graft. The chain recombines TRBV15 with TRBJ1-2; D not resolved. CDR3 region: CATSRDDPKGYTF. CDR3 DNA sequence: TGTGCCACCAGCAGAGATGACCCTAAGGGCTACACCTTC.